This passage covers 10 T cell receptor beta chains from one sample sequenced in a study of radiation and T cells in renal cell carcinoma. The protocol was immunoSEQ multiplex PCR, while the TCRdb copy is restricted to in-frame clones and leaves out a portion. Of approximately 51,000 clones listed, 75% to 85% are singletons. Described time point: baseline pretreatment blood. This sample's treatment: 15 Gy SBRT to primary tumor, nephrectomy 4 weeks later. The specimen was blood, collected from a patient whose treatment included radiotherapy and nephrectomy. These receptors came from a woman aged 65 to 85 with renal cell carcinoma.

CDR3 sequence (DNA): TGTGCCAGTAGTGGGACAGGTCTTCAGCCCCAGCATTTT. This codes for CASSGTGLQPQHF. J is TRBJ1-5 and V is TRBV19; 8 nucleotides align to TRBD1. The CDR3 totals 13 residues. The V gene's germline CDR1 is LNHDA and CDR2 SQIVND (reference sequence). V lost 5 bases, J lost 6 bases, and 3 bases stayed unmatched.

This clone is judged hyperexpanded. J is TRBJ2-7 and V is TRBV27, with 8 bases that match TRBD1. The CDR3 has 13 residues. The ends lost 5 bases at V and 7 bases at J; junction bases unmatched: 7. Looked up from germline, CDR1 is MNHEY and CDR2 is SMNVEV (reference sequence). The CDR3 DNA follows: TGTGCCAGCAGTCCGACAGGGGCGGGGGAGCAGTACTTC. Its protein is CASSPTGAGEQYF.

In nucleotides, the CDR3 is TGTGCCAGCAGTTTGGGGACAGGGCGCTACTACAATGAGCAGTTCTTC. It is translated as CASSLGTGRYYNEQFF. V is TRBV27 and J is TRBJ2-1, with 9 bases aligning to TRBD1. The CDR3 sequence is 16 residues long. J lost 3 bases, V lost 3 bases, and 6 bases had no gene match. Germline CDR1 and CDR2: MNHEY and SMNVEV (reference sequence).

This clone was seen only a few times. The chain carries TRBV5-1 and TRBJ1-1; tentatively, D is TRBD1 (6 bases). Per the germline V gene, CDR1 is SGHRS and CDR2 is YFSETQ. The CDR3 consists of 14 residues. Deletions cut 0 bases from V and 4 bases from J, with 10 bases between. The CDR3 sequence: CASSLDRAATEAFF. CDR3 DNA sequence: TGCGCCAGCAGCTTGGACAGGGCGGCCACTGAAGCTTTCTTT.

This clone was seen once. This chain uses TRBV5-4 with TRBJ1-1; the D gene is possibly TRBD1 (5 bases). From germline, CDR1 is SGHNT and CDR2 YYREEE (reference sequence). This CDR3 is built from 13 residues. V dropped 4 bases and J dropped 4 bases, with 11 bases sitting between them. The CDR3 loop is CASSIRDRTEAFF. The CDR3 DNA is TGTGCCAGCAGCATCAGGGATCGCACTGAAGCTTTCTTT.

The chain recombines TRBV5-5 with TRBJ2-7, with D hard to call. This CDR3 has 15 amino acids. Per germline, CDR1 SGHKS and CDR2 YYEKEE (reference sequence). The germline V and J ends were trimmed by 6 bases and 5 bases, with 21 bases remaining between them. CDR3 DNA: TGTGCCAGCACCATTTCTATCCGCCAGGATCACGAGCAGTACTTC. Its translation is CASTISIRQDHEQYF.

This rearrangement joins TRBV25-1 to TRBJ1-2; tentatively, D is TRBD1 (6 bases). V lost 7 bases and J 10 bases, leaving 13 bases between the germline ends. The CDR3 consists of 11 residues. Germline CDR1 reads MGHDK; CDR2 reads SYGVNS. CDR3 coding DNA: TGTGCCAGCAACTTACAGGGCCACTACACCTTC. Translation: CASNLQGHYTF.

The chain links TRBV7-2 to TRBJ2-3, with 7 bases matching TRBD1. This CDR3 is 14 amino acids long. Losses at the gene ends were 2 bases for V and 5 bases for J; bases not matched to a gene: 4. Looked up from germline, CDR1 is SGHTA and CDR2 is FQGNSA. The CDR3 here is CASSLTGVGDTQYF. The CDR3 DNA reads as TGTGCCAGCAGCTTAACAGGGGTTGGAGATACGCAGTATTTT.

The chain links TRBV9 to TRBJ1-2; TRBD1 agrees at 7 bases. The CDR3 is 15 residues long. CDR1 SGDLS and CDR2 YYNGEE come from the germline V gene. V trimming: 0 bases; J trimming: 4 bases; junction bases outside the gene matches: 6. The DNA for the CDR3 is TGTGCCAGCAGCGTAGGGCAGGGGGGATTCTATGGCTACACCTTC. As protein: CASSVGQGGFYGYTF.

J is TRBJ1-1 and V is TRBV5-6, with a possible D match to TRBD1 (5 bases). Germline V gene lookup returns CDR1 SGHDT and CDR2 YYEEEE. CDR3 length: 14 residues. Deletions cut 0 bases from V and 2 bases from J, with 8 bases between. The CDR3 DNA reads as TGTGCCAGCAGCTTGGACAGGTCCAACACTGAAGCTTTCTTT. Its protein is CASSLDRSNTEAFF.